The entry below gives a single T cell receptor (beta chain) sequence along with its context. This receptor's antigen is unknown. Mismatch with germline at one junction end may stem from a read error. Libraries of naive CD8 T cells were generated from about 19,000 to 1,100,000 sorted cells, with 10%, 30% or 50% of the purified RNA used. Naive CD8 T cells, defined as CD8+CD4-CCR7+CD45RA+, were FACS-sorted into RLT Plus buffer on a BD FACSAria II. To test detection sensitivity, Jurkat RNA equal to approximately 10 TCR copies was added to samples of 20,000-1,000,000 naive CD8 T cells. CD8 T cells were enriched using RosetteSep CD8+ T Cell Enrichment Cocktail and Ficoll-Paque, and the enriched cells then underwent ACK red cell lysis. The CDR3 spans 15 residues, from the cysteine through the phenylalanine. Only the CDR3 part of the read is kept: 45 bases, read in frame from the first base. The germline V gene encodes CDR1 SNHLY and CDR2 FYNNEI.

Library method: PCR. The sequencer listed for this sample is Illumina HiSeq 4000. Bulk TCR libraries were made following a previously described method, with the TCR primers given in Table S5. Purification of total RNA was performed with the Qiagen AllPrep DNA/RNA kit. Before any analysis, reads coming from multiple sequencing runs of the same library were combined into one pool. In the paper's pipeline: Only reads with exact TCR constant sequence were kept, trimmed to 150 nt, and grouped by their 12-nt molecular barcodes. Reads within each barcode group were sub-clustered using a 15% Levenshtein threshold, and quality-weighted consensus sequences were constructed for each RNA molecule. Non-functional sequences were filtered out, along with any lower-count sequence sitting one edit away from another sequence. Barcode sub-clusters with fewer than 20% of the maximum read count were removed, based on fitting two negative binomial distributions. Starting from the raw public reads, TCRdb applied fastp trimming at Q25, assembled clones with MiXCR and retained in-frame beta chains. Rows with a matching CDR3 protein are joined into one entry that keeps the most common DNA and genes. These V and J calls are TCRdb output, not the study's own analysis. Within this sample are about 320,000 distinct CDR3 sequences, with about 22% of them counted one time only. In total, the top ten clones hold 0.81% of the sample.

The data were obtained in a study of molecular identifiers for immune sequencing clone quantification (dated by TCRdb to 2016 to 2019). In the study overall: For a replicate experiment, RNA from around 18,000 or 91,000 naive CD8 T cells was divided into five aliquots, and four of the five aliquots were sequenced. This methods study used CD8 T cells to benchmark TCR RNA copy counting and molecular-identifier clustering-based TCR repertoire sequencing (MIDCIRS). What the work shows at the level of the full study, not this receptor alone: Even against a background of about a million naive CD8 T cells, spiked-in Jurkat TCR RNA amounting to a single cell's worth was reported to be detectable. When barcode sub-clustering was left out, chimeric consensus sequences inflated TCR diversity, with chimeras reaching as high as 47%. Modeling indicated about 3 TCR RNA copies recovered per cell, compared with around 11 by digital PCR, which implies a capture efficiency of around 30%. Clones above 20 RNA copies held over 97% of molecules in CMV-specific effector cells but under 1% in naive cells. Identical TCR molecules sharing a barcode could cause highly expanded clone sizes to be underestimated. The naive libraries included spiked-in Jurkat TCR RNA (around 9 copies' worth), and this Jurkat TCR RNA is not part of the donor repertoire.

The chain is assembled from TRBV2 and TRBJ1-1; possibly the D gene is TRBD1, per 5 matching bases. Sequencing used naive CD8+ T cells from blood, with Jurkat cell RNA spiked in. The cell subset or site label, read with the paper, signifies: FACS-sorted CD8+CD4-CCR7+CD45RA+ naive T cells. The source is a human donor in good health. Some libraries in this study had Jurkat cell RNA spiked in. CDR3 protein: CACSVVNWGDTEAFF. The DNA sequence reads TGTGCCTGCAGTGTGGTTAATTGGGGGGACACTGAAGCTTTCTTT.